The next 23 T cell receptor beta chains were all read from a single sample in a study of cytomegalovirus exposure and HLA in healthy donors. This PCR relied on a set of 60 Vbeta primers and 13 Jbeta primers. Produced via immunoSEQ multiplex PCR; TCRdb's table is partial and in-frame only. The sample has 200,000 to 300,000 clones; 78% are singletons. The sequenced sample was PBMCs. The receptors were sampled from a boy between 10 and 17 years old in good health and CMV-seronegative.

This chain joins TRBV9 and TRBJ2-1, with 11 nucleotides matching TRBD1. The CDR3 contains 17 residues. The germline V gene encodes CDR1 SGDLS and CDR2 YYNGEE. V lost 0 bases and J lost 6; bases outside the gene matches: 8. The CDR3 sequence is CASSVDPDRGLLNEQFF. CDR3 coding DNA: TGTGCCAGCAGCGTAGACCCGGACAGGGGGCTTCTCAATGAGCAGTTCTTC.

V gene TRBV19 combines with J gene TRBJ1-1; D is unresolved. V was cut by 1 base and J by 11 bases, with 14 bases left in between. Germline assignment: CDR1 LNHDA and CDR2 SQIVND (reference sequence). This CDR3 spans 13 amino acids. The CDR3 sequence is CASSIGGVRSAFF. CDR3 coding DNA: TGTGCCAGTAGTATAGGTGGAGTACGTTCGGCTTTCTTT.

This chain connects TRBV4-1 to TRBJ2-7, with a weak D call TRBD1 (5 bases). In germline, CDR1 is MGHRA, CDR2 YSYEKL. Trimming cost V 4 bases and J 3 bases, with 16 bases left between them. CDR3 size: 15 residues. The CDR3 here is CASSLLVTARYEQYF. CDR3 coding DNA: TGCGCCAGCAGCCTCCTAGTGACAGCCCGCTACGAGCAGTACTTC.

V usage is TRBV5-6 and J usage is TRBJ2-5; 7 bases align to TRBD2. V lost 3 bases to trimming and J lost 5 bases; unmatched junction nucleotides: 7. Per the germline V gene, CDR1 is SGHDT and CDR2 is YYEEEE. CDR3 size: 14 residues. The CDR3, as DNA: TGTGCCAGCAGCTCAGTAGCGGGTTCTGAGACCCAGTACTTC. Translated: CASSSVAGSETQYF.

In this sample, this clone turned up a few times. The V and J genes are TRBV7-9 and TRBJ2-7, with D perhaps TRBD2 (6 bases). The CDR3 has 15 residues. Trimming stripped 4 bases from V and 2 bases from J, with 15 bases between. Germline values: CDR1 SEHNR, CDR2 FQNEAQ (reference sequence). CDR3 in DNA: TGTGCCAGCAGCTCAGGAAGGACTACTGCCTACGAGCAGTACTTC. This gives the protein CASSSGRTTAYEQYF.

The genes are TRBV5-1 and TRBJ2-7; TRBD1 matches at 9 bases. Per the germline V gene, CDR1 is SGHRS and CDR2 is YFSETQ. The length of the CDR3 is 15 residues. Losses at the gene ends were 3 bases for V and 5 bases for J; bases not matched to a gene: 9. Here the CDR3 DNA reads TGCGCCAGCAGCTGGGGGACAGGGAGAGGAAACGAGCAGTACTTC. The encoded protein is CASSWGTGRGNEQYF.

The V call is TRBV27, the J call TRBJ1-5; TRBD1 might be the D (6 bases). Looked up from germline, CDR1 is MNHEY and CDR2 is SMNVEV (reference sequence). The V and J ends lost 5 bases and 5 bases respectively, with 13 bases between them. CDR3 size: 14 residues. The CDR3 protein is CASSHRDTDQPQHF. CDR3 sequence (DNA): TGTGCCAGCAGTCACCGGGACACCGATCAGCCCCAGCATTTT.

The chain is built from TRBV5-1 and TRBJ2-1; 13 bases align to TRBD2. V shed 0 bases and J 6 bases; nucleotides not matched to a gene: 3. Germline V gives CDR1 SGHRS, CDR2 YFSETQ. The CDR3 has 16 amino acids. The CDR3 coding sequence is TGCGCCAGCAGCTTGGGGGGACTAGCGGGAACCAATGAGCAGTTCTTC. Its translation: CASSLGGLAGTNEQFF.

The CDR3 is CAISQQGAGGYTF. DNA for the CDR3: TGTGCCATCAGCCAACAGGGGGCTGGTGGCTACACCTTC. V and J are TRBV10-3 and TRBJ1-2; 9 nucleotides match TRBD1. The CDR3 totals 13 residues. The trim removed 6 bases at V and 7 bases at J, leaving 6 bases unmatched. The germline V gene encodes CDR1 ENHRY and CDR2 SYGVKD.

The J gene is TRBJ2-7, the V gene TRBV6-1, with D unclear. CDR1 is MNHNS, CDR2 SASEGT, per germline. This CDR3 region has 12 residues. V gave up 6 bases and J gave up 0 bases, with 6 bases separating them. CDR3: CASRRLSYEQYF. CDR3 nucleotides: TGTGCCAGCAGAAGACTCTCCTACGAGCAGTACTTC.

CDR3 loop: CSVDPREGSYEQYF. The CDR3 region has the DNA TGCAGCGTTGATCCCAGGGAGGGAAGCTACGAGCAGTACTTC. The V call is TRBV29-1, the J call TRBJ2-7, with TRBD2 identical over 7 bases. Germline values: CDR1 SQVTM, CDR2 ANQGSEA. The CDR3 is 14 amino acids. J gave up 3 bases and V 3 bases, and 8 bases lay outside the gene matches.

The chain couples TRBV6-4 to TRBJ1-1; TRBD1 agrees at 8 bases. Germline V gene lookup returns CDR1 MRHNA and CDR2 SNTAGT. CDR3 size: 13 residues. The trim removed 5 bases at V and 4 bases at J, leaving 3 bases unmatched. CDR3: CASSSDRVTEAFF. The CDR3 DNA reads TGTGCCAGCAGTTCGGACAGGGTCACTGAAGCTTTCTTT.

This chain connects TRBV28 to TRBJ1-1, with a weak D call TRBD1 (5 bases). Germline-derived CDR1 and CDR2 are MDHEN and SYDVKM. The CDR3 runs 13 residues. The CDR3 is CAGGVMRNTEAFF. CDR3 DNA sequence: TGTGCGGGGGGGGTCATGAGGAACACTGAAGCTTTCTTT.

The V gene is TRBV7-9, the J gene TRBJ1-3; no clear D gene. V shed 6 bases and J shed 2 bases, with 5 bases lying between them. The germline CDR1 and CDR2 sequences are SEHNR and FQNEAQ (reference sequence). The CDR3 spans 12 residues. CDR3 loop: CASRAAGNTIYF. CDR3 DNA sequence: TGTGCCAGCAGGGCAGCTGGAAACACCATATATTTT.

This chain links TRBV6-4 with TRBJ1-2; TRBD1 matches 7 bases. Germline V gene sequence: CDR1 MRHNA, CDR2 SNTAGT. Trimming removed 2 bases from V and 0 bases from J; junction bases left unmatched: 15. The CDR3 consists of 19 residues. The DNA of the CDR3 is TGTGCCAGCAGTGACCCCCCCTATCGGACAGGTAAAGCTAACTATGGCTACACCTTC. Encoded protein: CASSDPPYRTGKANYGYTF.

The V gene is TRBV11-3, the J gene TRBJ2-3, with TRBD1 as a possible D gene (5 bases). There are 13 residues in the CDR3. CDR1 SGHNT and CDR2 YENEEA come from the germline V gene. Trimming cost V 1 base and J 6 bases, with 8 bases left between them. CDR3 DNA: TGTGCCAGCAGCTTAGGCCCAGGGGATACGCAGTATTTT. Translated: CASSLGPGDTQYF.

The chain couples TRBV28 to TRBJ1-2, with a tentative D call TRBD1 (6 bases). The V gene lost 7 bases and the J gene lost 6 bases, with 6 bases spanning the gap. Germline CDR1 reads MDHEN; CDR2 reads SYDVKM. This CDR3 contains 10 residues. DNA of the CDR3: TGTGCCAGCAACAGGGATGGCTACACCTTC. It specifies CASNRDGYTF.

J is TRBJ2-3 and V is TRBV4-2; TRBD2 aligns across 7 bases. V lost 2 bases, J lost 7 bases, and 9 bases stayed unmatched. This CDR3 comprises 15 residues. Germline CDR1 and CDR2: LGHNA and YNFKEQ. The CDR3 coding sequence is TGTGCCAGCAGCCAATTGGCGGGAGCGCTCTATACGCAGTATTTT. Its translation: CASSQLAGALYTQYF.

This chain uses TRBV11-1 with TRBJ2-7; D is possibly TRBD2 (5 bases). This CDR3 has 15 residues. Germline assignment: CDR1 SGHAT and CDR2 FQDESV (reference sequence). Trimming pared 3 bases from V and 0 bases from J, leaving 12 bases between. The CDR3 DNA follows: TGTGCCAGCAGCTTCTTGACTGGGAGCTCCTACGAGCAGTACTTC. The encoded protein is CASSFLTGSSYEQYF.

The CDR3 DNA follows: TGTGCTAGTGTCACCGCGGTAGCGGACTCCTACGAGCAGTACTTC. Amino acid sequence: CASVTAVADSYEQYF. The rearrangement joins TRBV12-5 to TRBJ2-7; possibly TRBD2 for D (6 bases). Germline V CDR1 and CDR2: LGHNT, FRNRAP. This CDR3 spans 15 amino acids. V was shortened by 7 bases and J by 0 bases, with 16 bases between the two germline ends.

The J gene is TRBJ1-2, the V gene TRBV6-5, with TRBD1 identical over 7 bases. The CDR3 is 15 amino acids. Trimming at V came to 6 bases and at J to 3 bases, leaving 10 bases not matched to a gene. CDR1 and CDR2 from the germline V gene are MNHEY and SVGAGI. The CDR3 DNA follows: TGTGCCAGCAGCCGACAGGGTTTAGGGGACTATGGCTACACCTTC. This codes for CASSRQGLGDYGYTF.

V is TRBV7-2 and J is TRBJ1-6, with D possibly matching TRBD1 (6 bases). This CDR3 is built from 15 residues. V was clipped by 5 bases and J by 0 bases, with 8 bases between them. The germline gives CDR1 SGHTA, CDR2 FQGNSA. CDR3 loop: CASSPQGSYNSPLHF. Written as DNA, the CDR3 is TGTGCCAGCAGCCCACAGGGCTCCTATAATTCACCCCTCCACTTT.

The chain links TRBV4-1 to TRBJ1-6; the match to TRBD1 covers 7 bases. Germline V gives CDR1 MGHRA, CDR2 YSYEKL. The J segment lost 8 bases and the V segment lost 4 bases, leaving 11 bases of the junction unmatched. The CDR3 is made up of 16 amino acids. The CDR3 region has the DNA TGCGCCAGCAGCCTCGAAGGTCAGGGGGTGTATTCACCCCTCCACTTT. Translating it yields CASSLEGQGVYSPLHF.